The T cell receptor beta chain under discussion was sequenced for a study of identical twins. Germline V gives CDR1 DFQATT, CDR2 SNEGSKA (reference sequence). This CDR3 is built from 15 residues. The V end lost 0 bases, the J end lost 3 bases, and 12 bases lay between the germline ends. This clonotype appeared a few times. What it binds is unknown. The study's findings and limits: The more abundant beta clonotypes in cord blood had fewer insertions, and memory repertoires did not show this.

A universal primer site arose from template switching, and cDNA bore unique molecular identifiers. TCRdb called the 5' RACE reads again in MiXCR, with one record for every CDR3 protein. In the table there are 500,000 to 700,000 distinct CDR3 sequences, roughly 6.6% of which are singletons. The same data also contributed to another study, on yellow fever vaccine responses in identical twins. That report notes: Reports say the vaccine T cell response in twins looked partly convergent and partly personalized.

The TCR comes from a woman between 18 and 30 years old in good health. V usage is TRBV20-1 and J usage is TRBJ2-1; D is undetermined. The specimen sequenced was PBMCs. CDR3 nucleotides: TGCAGTGCTAGAGATATCGCGTTGGACTACAATGAGCAGTTCTTC. Its protein is CSARDIALDYNEQFF.